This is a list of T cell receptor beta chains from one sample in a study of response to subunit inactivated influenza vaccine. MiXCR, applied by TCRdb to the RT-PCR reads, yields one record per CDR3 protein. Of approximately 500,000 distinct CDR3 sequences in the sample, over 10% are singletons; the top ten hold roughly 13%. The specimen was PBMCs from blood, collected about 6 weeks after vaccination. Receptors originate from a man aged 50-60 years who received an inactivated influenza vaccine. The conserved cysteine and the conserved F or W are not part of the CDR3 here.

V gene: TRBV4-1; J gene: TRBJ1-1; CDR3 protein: ASSYQVPTEAF
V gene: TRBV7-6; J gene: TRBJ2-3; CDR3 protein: ASSSQGTSTDTQY
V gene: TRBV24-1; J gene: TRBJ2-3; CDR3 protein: ATSDLGQGFTDTQY
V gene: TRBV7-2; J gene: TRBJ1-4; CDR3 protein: ASSLGARGEKLF
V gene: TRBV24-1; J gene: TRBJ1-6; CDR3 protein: ATSDPVRDWSYNSPLH
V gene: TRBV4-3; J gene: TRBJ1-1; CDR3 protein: ASSPTRWDGTEAF
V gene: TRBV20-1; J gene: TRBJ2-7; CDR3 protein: SARPPWTGTSREQY
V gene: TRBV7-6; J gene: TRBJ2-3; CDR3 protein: ASSLEAGSPY
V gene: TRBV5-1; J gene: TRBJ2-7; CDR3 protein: ASSVTSGRTYEQY
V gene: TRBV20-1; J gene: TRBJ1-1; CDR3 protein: SARGGTGQDTEAF
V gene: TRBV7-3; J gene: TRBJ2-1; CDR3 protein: ASSLGTRQNEQF
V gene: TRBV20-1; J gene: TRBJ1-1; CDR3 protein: SASWGAESEAF
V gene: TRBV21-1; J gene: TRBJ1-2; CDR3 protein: ASSIVSGQGAQSYT
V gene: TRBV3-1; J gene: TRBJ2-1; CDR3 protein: ASSGLRQGAYNEQF
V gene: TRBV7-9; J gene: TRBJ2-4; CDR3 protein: ASSPSMWGAKNIQY
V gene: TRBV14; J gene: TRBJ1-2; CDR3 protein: ASSQDILRGLGFGGYT
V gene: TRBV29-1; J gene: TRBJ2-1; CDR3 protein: SSVAGNNNEQF
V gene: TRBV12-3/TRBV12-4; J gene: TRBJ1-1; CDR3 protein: ASSGQNTEAF
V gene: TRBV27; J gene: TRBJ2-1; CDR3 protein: ASSLGGEASYNEQF
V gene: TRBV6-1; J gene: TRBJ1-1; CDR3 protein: ASTGDTDRKAF
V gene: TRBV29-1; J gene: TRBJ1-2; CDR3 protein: SVEAVGQYGYT
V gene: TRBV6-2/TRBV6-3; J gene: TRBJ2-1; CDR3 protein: ASRDIRGPYNEQF
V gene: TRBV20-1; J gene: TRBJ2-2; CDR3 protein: SAIWGPGTGELF
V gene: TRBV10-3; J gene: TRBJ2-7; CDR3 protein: AIRATGQSTSYEQY
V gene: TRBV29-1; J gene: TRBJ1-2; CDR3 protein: SVEYPRGTYYGYT
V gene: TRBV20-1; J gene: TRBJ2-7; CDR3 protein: SARVTGGLRAEQY
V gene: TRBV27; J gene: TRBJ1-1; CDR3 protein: ASSKSGTGGTEAF
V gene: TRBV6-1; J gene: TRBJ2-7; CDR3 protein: ASSLIGGVEQY
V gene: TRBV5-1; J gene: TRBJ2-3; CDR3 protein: ASSLEGKRDTQY
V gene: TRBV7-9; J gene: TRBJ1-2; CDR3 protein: ASSPRQGGDYGYT
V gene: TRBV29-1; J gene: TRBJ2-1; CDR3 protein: SVEWRTYNEQF
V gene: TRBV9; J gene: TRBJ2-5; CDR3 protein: ASGAAFQGETQY
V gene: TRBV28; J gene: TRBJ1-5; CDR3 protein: ASSERTQH
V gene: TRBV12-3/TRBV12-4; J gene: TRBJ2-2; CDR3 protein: ASSLWQGVGELF
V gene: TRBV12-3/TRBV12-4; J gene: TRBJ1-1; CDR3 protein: ASRPRTGGPNTEAF
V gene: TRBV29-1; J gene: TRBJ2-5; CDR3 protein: SVNNPETQY
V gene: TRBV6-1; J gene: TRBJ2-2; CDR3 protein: ASSALKRTGELF
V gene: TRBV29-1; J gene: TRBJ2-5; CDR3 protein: SVEEGAEETQY
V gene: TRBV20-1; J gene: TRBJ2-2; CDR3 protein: SARALRRERGTGELF
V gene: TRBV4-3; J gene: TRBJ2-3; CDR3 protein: ASSQDPGTDTQY
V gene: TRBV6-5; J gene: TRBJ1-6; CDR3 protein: ASSYSDSNSPLH
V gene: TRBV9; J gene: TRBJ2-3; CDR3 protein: ASSVVAGGRDTQY
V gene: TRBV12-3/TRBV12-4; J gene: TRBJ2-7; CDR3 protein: ASGLLAFTYEQY
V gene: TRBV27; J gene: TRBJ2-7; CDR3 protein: ASSFLAASYEQY
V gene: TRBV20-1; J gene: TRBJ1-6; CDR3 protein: SALTGTDSPLH
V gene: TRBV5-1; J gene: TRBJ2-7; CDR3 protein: ASRGNPYEQY
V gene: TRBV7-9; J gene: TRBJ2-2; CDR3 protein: ASSLTRLGVPGELF
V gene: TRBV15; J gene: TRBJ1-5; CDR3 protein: ATSISGNQPQH
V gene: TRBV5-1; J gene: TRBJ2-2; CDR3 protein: ASRDSSGINTGELF
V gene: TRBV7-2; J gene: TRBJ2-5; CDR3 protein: ASSLMGTGAGETQY
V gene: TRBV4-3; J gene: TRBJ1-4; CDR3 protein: ASSQGTGEKLF
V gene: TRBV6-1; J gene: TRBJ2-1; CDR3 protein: ASSLGARGGKNNEQF
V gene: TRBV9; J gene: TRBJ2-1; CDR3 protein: ASTSPRVAGGQGSYNEQF
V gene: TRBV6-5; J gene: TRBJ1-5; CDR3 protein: ASSFTLPGQGAGQPQH
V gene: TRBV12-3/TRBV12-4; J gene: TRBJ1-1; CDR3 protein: ASSTVGRGAF